Sequencing of this T cell receptor beta chain was carried out in a study of response to subunit inactivated influenza vaccine. This clonotype was found a few times. As yet, its antigen is unknown. V lost 4 bases and J lost 2, with 11 bases in between. The germline V gene encodes CDR1 SGHTA and CDR2 FQGNSA. The CDR3 covers 14 residues. Study-level points and caveats: Authors suggested each seasonal influenza vaccination recruits few new T cells.

TCRdb fed the RT-PCR reads into MiXCR, producing one record per CDR3 protein. The table lists around 540,000 distinct CDR3 sequences, 10% to 15% of them singletons. The clonotype was recovered from a man aged 50-60 years who received an inactivated influenza vaccine. This chain joins TRBV7-2 and TRBJ1-1; D possibly corresponds to TRBD1 (5 bases). Sequences were derived from PBMCs from blood, sampled on the day of vaccination. CDR3 amino acids: CASSSGRVNTEAFF. CDR3 nucleotide sequence: TGTGCCAGCAGCTCGGGACGAGTTAACACTGAAGCTTTCTTT.